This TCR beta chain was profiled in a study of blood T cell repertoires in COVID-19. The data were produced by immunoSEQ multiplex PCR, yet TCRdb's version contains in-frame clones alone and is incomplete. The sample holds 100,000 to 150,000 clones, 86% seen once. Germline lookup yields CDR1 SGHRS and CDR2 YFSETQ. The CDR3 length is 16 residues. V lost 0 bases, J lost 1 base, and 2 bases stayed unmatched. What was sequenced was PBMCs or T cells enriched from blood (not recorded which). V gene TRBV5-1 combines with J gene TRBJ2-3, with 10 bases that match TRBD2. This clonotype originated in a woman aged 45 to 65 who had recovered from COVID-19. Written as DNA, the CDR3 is TGCGCCAGCAGCTTGGCCCTAGCGGGGGGCACAGATACGCAGTATTTT. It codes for CASSLALAGGTDTQYF.